These T cell receptor beta chains were read from a single sample in a study of blood T cell repertoires in COVID-19. Repertoires were generated with immunoSEQ multiplex PCR, while TCRdb's copy carries only in-frame clones and drops some. The data show around 150,000 clones, with 60% to 80% seen just once and about 2.9% held by the top ten. Material for sequencing was PBMCs or T cells enriched from blood (not recorded which). The receptors derive from a woman between 45 and 65 years old who had recovered from COVID-19. CDR3s include the opening cysteine and the closing phenylalanine or tryptophan. D genes are given only for firm matches. Clone size is not always given. Where it is, it says once, few, many or a class for expanded clones.

J gene	clone size	V gene	D gene	CDR3 DNA	CDR3 protein
TRBJ1-5	few	TRBV30	.	TGTGCCTGCCGGTGGGGCGATCAGCCCCAGCATTTT	CACRWGDQPQHF
TRBJ2-1	.	TRBV10-1	TRBD2	TGCGCCAGCAGTGAGTCCGCGGGAGGCTACAATGAGCAGTTCTTC	CASSESAGGYNEQFF
TRBJ2-1	.	TRBV3-1/TRBV3-2	TRBD2	TGTGCCAGCAGCCGTGCCGGGGGGGTCTACAATGAGCAGTTCTTC	CASSRAGGVYNEQFF
TRBJ2-7	once	TRBV19	.	TGTGCCAGTAGTAGATTTGACAGGTTCTCCTACGAGCAGTACTTC	CASSRFDRFSYEQYF
TRBJ2-3	few	TRBV7-3	TRBD1	TGTGCCAGCAGCTTAAAGGGGGCTCCTAGCACAGATACGCAGTATTTT	CASSLKGAPSTDTQYF
TRBJ2-5	.	TRBV28	.	TGTGCCAGTGCCCCGGACAGAAGGGAGACCCAGTACTTC	CASAPDRRETQYF
TRBJ1-6	.	TRBV2	.	TGTGCCAGCAGTGCCGGACCTAGGGGGTCCTCCTATAATTCACCCCTCCACTTT	CASSAGPRGSSYNSPLHF
TRBJ2-5	.	TRBV6-5	.	TGTGCCAGCAACAGGGTCGGGGAGACCCAGTACTTC	CASNRVGETQYF
TRBJ2-1	.	TRBV9	.	TGTGCCAGCAGCCCATCGTCCTTGACAGTCTACAATGAGCAGTTCTTC	CASSPSSLTVYNEQFF
TRBJ1-5	.	TRBV21-1	.	TGTGCCAGCAGCAATACCACGGACAAGGGGCAGCCCCAGCATTTT	CASSNTTDKGQPQHF
TRBJ1-1	once	TRBV6-5	TRBD1	TGTGCCAGCAGTTACTACACAGGGGATAGTGAAGCTTTCTTT	CASSYYTGDSEAFF
TRBJ1-5	.	TRBV5-1	TRBD1	TGCGCCAGCACCCCGACAGGGGATAGCAATCAGCCCCAGCATTTT	CASTPTGDSNQPQHF
TRBJ2-6	.	TRBV7-6	.	TGTGCCAGCGGGCGGGGCTCTGGGGCCAACGTCCTGACTTTC	CASGRGSGANVLTF
TRBJ2-6	.	TRBV7-9	.	TGTGCCAGCAGCTTAGAAACGGGGGTCGGGGCCAACGTCCTGACTTTC	CASSLETGVGANVLTF
TRBJ1-1	.	TRBV25-1	.	TGTGCCAGCAGTCCTATGACAGTCACTGAAGCTTTCTTT	CASSPMTVTEAFF
TRBJ2-6	.	TRBV18	.	TGTGCCAGCTCACCTCTGCTAGCTGGGGCCAACGTCCTGACTTTC	CASSPLLAGANVLTF
TRBJ1-1	.	TRBV13	.	TGTGCCAGTTTACAGGGGAACACTGAAGCTTTCTTT	CASLQGNTEAFF
TRBJ2-1	.	TRBV12-5	TRBD2	TGTGCTAGTGGTTTGGTAATTATGACTAGCGGTTATCATGAGCAGTTCTTC	CASGLVIMTSGYHEQFF
TRBJ1-1	few	TRBV5-1	.	TGCGCCAGCAGCTTTGGGGGCGGCACTGAAGCTTTCTTT	CASSFGGGTEAFF
TRBJ1-5	.	TRBV28	TRBD1	TGTGCCAGCAGATATAACATAAGACAGGGAGGTCAGCCCCAGCATTTT	CASRYNIRQGGQPQHF
TRBJ1-1	.	TRBV9	TRBD1	TGTGCCAGCAGCGCGGAAAACAGGGGTTGGACTGAAGCTTTCTTT	CASSAENRGWTEAFF
TRBJ2-5	.	TRBV19	TRBD1	TGTGCCAGTAGTAAAACAGGGGTATTAGAGACCCAGTACTTC	CASSKTGVLETQYF
TRBJ1-5	.	TRBV11-2	TRBD1	TGTGCCAGCAGCTTAGTACCAGGACAGGGGGCTCATCAGCCCCAGCATTTT	CASSLVPGQGAHQPQHF
TRBJ1-1	.	TRBV19	.	TGTGCCAGTAGTACTCGGGGGATCCTGAACACTGAAGCTTTCTTT	CASSTRGILNTEAFF
TRBJ2-4	.	TRBV5-1	.	TGCGCCAGCAGCTTAGGACAGATTCTAGCCAAAAACATTCAGTACTTC	CASSLGQILAKNIQYF
TRBJ1-6	.	TRBV30	TRBD1	TGTGCCTGGAGTCCATCGGACAGGAATAATTCACCCCTCCACTTT	CAWSPSDRNNSPLHF
TRBJ1-2	.	TRBV7-8	TRBD1	TGTGCCAGCAGCACTGTACAGGGGGCGGGCTACACCTTC	CASSTVQGAGYTF
TRBJ2-5	.	TRBV2	TRBD2	TGTGCCAGCAGAGAAAGGACGGGGGGAGAAGAGACCCAGTACTTC	CASRERTGGEETQYF
TRBJ2-7	once	TRBV12-3/TRBV12-4	.	TGTGCCAGCAGCCTGGGGGGAGGTGCCGAGCAGTACTTC	CASSLGGGAEQYF
TRBJ2-2	.	TRBV4-1	TRBD2	TGCGCCAGCAGCCAAGAGTCTAGCGGTGCGAACACCGGGGAGCTGTTTTTT	CASSQESSGANTGELFF
TRBJ2-7	.	TRBV24-1	.	TGTGCCACCAGTGCGTACGGGAACGAGCAGTACTTC	CATSAYGNEQYF
TRBJ2-6	few	TRBV9	.	TGTGCAAGCAGCCGTCAGGGCACTGGGGCCAACGTCCTGACTTTC	CASSRQGTGANVLTF
TRBJ2-5	.	TRBV27	TRBD2	TGTGCCAGCAGTATTAATGGGGCTAGCGGCCAAGAGACCCAGTACTTC	CASSINGASGQETQYF
TRBJ1-4	.	TRBV11-1	.	TGTGCCAGCAGCATAAGCAGGGGCGCGGATGAAAAACTGTTTTTT	CASSISRGADEKLFF
TRBJ2-5	.	TRBV12-3/TRBV12-4	TRBD1	TGTGCCAGCAGTTTCGACAGGGCTGAGACCCAGTACTTC	CASSFDRAETQYF
TRBJ2-7	.	TRBV27	.	TGTGCCAGCAGTCCTATAGACAGGCTGTGGGAGCAGTACTTC	CASSPIDRLWEQYF
TRBJ1-3	.	TRBV30	TRBD1	TGTGCCTGGAGGGGGACAGGGTACAGGGGTGGAAACACCATATATTTT	CAWRGTGYRGGNTIYF
TRBJ1-4	.	TRBV6-1	.	TGTGCCAGCAGTGAAGGGGCAGCCTTAAATGAAAAACTGTTTTTT	CASSEGAALNEKLFF